This TCR beta chain is drawn from a study of T cells in Graves' hyperthyroidism and ophthalmopathy (dated by TCRdb to between 2019 and 2020). Background for the entire study: Peripheral blood was sampled at the time of initial diagnosis, prior to any treatment. To identify TCR V-J signatures that set the groups apart, the researchers used a discovery cohort of 100 patients, made up of roughly 45 with Graves' ophthalmopathy and about 55 with stable Graves' hyperthyroidism. An independent validation cohort of about 20 hyperthyroidism patients and approximately 15 patients who later progressed to ophthalmopathy tested prospective prediction of ophthalmopathy. The 85 to 100 discovery patients were divided at random into training and test sets in a 7:3 ratio. The study also compared thyroid tissue and blood T-cell repertoires from a handful of Graves' hyperthyroidism patients. Following sampling, methimazole starting at 30 mg daily was given to hyperthyroidism patients, and high-dose intravenous methylprednisolone was given to ophthalmopathy patients. The paper describes TCR Vbeta CDR3 sequencing of 140 or so peripheral blood samples, made up of roughly 40 ophthalmopathy patients, 70 to 75 hyperthyroidism patients and 17 progressor patients.

As encoded in the germline V gene (reference sequence), CDR1 is SEHNR while CDR2 is FQNEAQ. The CDR3 goes from the cysteine to the phenylalanine over 13 residues. Only the CDR3 region is kept as DNA, spanning 39 bases read in frame from base 1. The germline V and J ends show losses of 4 bases and 5 bases respectively, and no gene match explains 5 bases of the junction. Overall study outcomes, separate from this receptor: Sample size was not statistically predetermined, and blinding of investigators to group allocation was not performed. In validation, progression to ophthalmopathy was predicted by the model with roughly 69% sensitivity and roughly 72% specificity, a median of 6.5 months before onset. Most expanded thyroid clonotypes (frequency above 0.001) were also detected in blood, suggesting blood repertoires may reflect thyroid immune responses. Ophthalmopathy was separated from stable hyperthyroidism by a 13 V-J signature model, with roughly 88% sensitivity and about 81% specificity obtained in cross-validation and 80%/75% obtained in testing.

Stable Graves' hyperthyroidism was defined as the absence of progression to ophthalmopathy over 18 months of follow-up. Hyperthyroidism patients were aged 18 to 65 years and newly diagnosed, with disease duration of less than 2 months. Any patient with an uncontrolled infection, another autoimmune disease, pregnancy or lactation was excluded. Diagnoses relied on clinical symptoms, serum thyroxine and TRAb, thyroid ultrasound and orbital computed tomography. Ficoll-Paque density gradient centrifugation was used to isolate PBMCs from about 10 ml of fresh peripheral blood. Trizol reagent was used to extract total RNA, and RNA quality was then checked on an Agilent 2100 Bioanalyzer. Amplification of TCR beta CDR3 regions was carried out from RNA transcripts. The first round of RT-PCR for the TCR CDR3 was performed with the HTBI primer set and the Qiagen OneStep RT-PCR kit. Libraries were constructed in a second round of multiplex PCR, after which size selection and purification were carried out. The libraries were sequenced on an Illumina HiSeq2000 using paired-end 100 bp reads. In the original analysis: SOAPnuke was used to process the raw data, throwing out any read that contained adapters or uncalled bases, had a mean Phred below 15, or lacked an exact constant-primer or identifier match. High-quality paired reads were merged with COPE v1.2.5, and unique nucleotide sequences were defined as clonotypes. Clonotypes were aligned to IMGT TRBV, TRBD and TRBJ reference segments using MiTCR v1.1. Only V-J combinations with frequency above 0.0001, covering 99.2% of repertoires, were analysed. The TCS score was defined as F50 (clonal expansion) divided by E x V (chaos), with BLOSUM62-based TCRdist calculated between CDR3 peptides within each V-J. Welch's t-statistics and random forest reduced roughly 530 V-J features to 10 to 15, which were used in a naive Bayes classifier (R e1071). TCRdb reprocessing: public reads trimmed at Q25 with fastp, clones called with MiXCR, in-frame beta chains kept. Identical CDR3 proteins give one entry, which carries the most common genes and DNA. The V and J calls follow TCRdb's processing rather than the paper's. The table for this sample lists hundreds of thousands of distinct CDR3 sequences; roughly 13% of them were counted only once. The ten largest clones capture 9.2% of the sample.

Ten or more counts support this clonotype. There is no known antigen for this receptor. No much larger clonotype is one base removed from it; base qualities were not supplied. The rearrangement joined TRBV7-9 to TRBJ2-7, with 7 central nucleotides matching TRBD1. The sample comprised blood. The source is a woman aged 18-29 years with Graves' hyperthyroidism. The CDR3 protein: CASSSDRVHEQYF. The DNA is TGTGCCAGCAGCTCCGACAGGGTCCACGAGCAGTACTTC.